This T cell receptor (beta chain) was profiled in a study of blood T cell repertoires in COVID-19. Across the whole study: T cells, B-cell-depleted T cells, or PBMCs supplied cDNA or gDNA.

Across roughly 25 US areas, participants ranged in age from about 18 to 100 years. This clone was seen once. How the authors handled the data: Reference gene primer amplification in the assay estimated nucleated cell counts. Data came from immunoSEQ multiplex PCR; TCRdb stores just in-frame clones and leaves some out. That table is the source of V, J and clone size, and D and trimming were worked out from the DNA. This sample has about 180,000 clones, with about 90% found just once. The sequence derives from a woman aged 45-65 years who had recovered from COVID-19. The sample taken for sequencing was PBMCs or T cells enriched from blood (not recorded which).

The CDR3 here is CASSLKVTGHQPQHF. Written as DNA, the CDR3 is TGTGCCAGCAGCTTAAAGGTAACAGGGCATCAGCCCCAGCATTTT. V usage is TRBV7-2 and J usage is TRBJ1-5; tentative D call: TRBD1 (6 bases). Trimming took 2 bases from V and 5 from J, leaving 13 bases between them. Germline CDR1 reads SGHTA; CDR2 reads FQGNSA. CDR3 length equals 15 residues.